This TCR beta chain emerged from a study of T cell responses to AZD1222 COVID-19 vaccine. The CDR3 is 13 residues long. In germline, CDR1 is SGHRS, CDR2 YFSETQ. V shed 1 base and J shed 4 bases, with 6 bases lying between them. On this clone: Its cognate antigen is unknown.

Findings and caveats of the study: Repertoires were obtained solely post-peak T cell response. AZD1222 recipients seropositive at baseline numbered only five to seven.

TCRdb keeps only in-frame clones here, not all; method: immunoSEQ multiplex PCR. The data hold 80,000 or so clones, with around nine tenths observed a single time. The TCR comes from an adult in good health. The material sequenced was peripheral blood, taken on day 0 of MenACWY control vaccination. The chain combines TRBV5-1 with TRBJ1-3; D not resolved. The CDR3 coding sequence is TGCGCCAGCAGCTTGAGCGGCGGAAACACCATATATTTT. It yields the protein CASSLSGGNTIYF.